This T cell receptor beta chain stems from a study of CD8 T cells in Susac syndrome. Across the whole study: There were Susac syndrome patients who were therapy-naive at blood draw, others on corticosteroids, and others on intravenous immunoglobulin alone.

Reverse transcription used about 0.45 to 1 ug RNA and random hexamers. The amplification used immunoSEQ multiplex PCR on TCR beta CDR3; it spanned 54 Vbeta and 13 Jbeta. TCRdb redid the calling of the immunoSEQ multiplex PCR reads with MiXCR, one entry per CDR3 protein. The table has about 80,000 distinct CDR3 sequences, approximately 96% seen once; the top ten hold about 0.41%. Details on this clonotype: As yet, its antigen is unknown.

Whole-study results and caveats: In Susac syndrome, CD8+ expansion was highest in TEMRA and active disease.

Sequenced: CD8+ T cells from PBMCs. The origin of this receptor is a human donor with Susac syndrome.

The chain's CDR3 is CATSSNRGEADTQYF. As DNA, the CDR3 is TGTGCCACCAGCAGTAACAGGGGAGAGGCAGATACGCAGTATTTT. This rearrangement joins TRBV15 to TRBJ2-3; 7 bases line up with TRBD1. With V trimmed by 3 bases and J by 4 bases, 7 bases remained unmatched. This CDR3 spans 15 amino acids. Germline V CDR1 and CDR2: LNHNV, YYDKDF (reference sequence).